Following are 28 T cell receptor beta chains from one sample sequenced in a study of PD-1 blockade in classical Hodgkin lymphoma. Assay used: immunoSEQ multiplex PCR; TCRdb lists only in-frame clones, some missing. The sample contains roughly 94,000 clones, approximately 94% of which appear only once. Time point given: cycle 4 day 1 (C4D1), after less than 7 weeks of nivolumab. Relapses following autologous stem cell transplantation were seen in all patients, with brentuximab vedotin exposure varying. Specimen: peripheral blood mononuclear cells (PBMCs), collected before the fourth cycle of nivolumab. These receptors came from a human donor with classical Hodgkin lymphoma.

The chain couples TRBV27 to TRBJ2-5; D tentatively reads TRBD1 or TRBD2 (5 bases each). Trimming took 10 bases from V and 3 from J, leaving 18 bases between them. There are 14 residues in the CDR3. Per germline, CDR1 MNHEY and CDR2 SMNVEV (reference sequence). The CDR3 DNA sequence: TGTGCCACTAGTTTGACCCGGGGCGAAGAGACCCAGTACTTC. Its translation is CATSLTRGEETQYF.

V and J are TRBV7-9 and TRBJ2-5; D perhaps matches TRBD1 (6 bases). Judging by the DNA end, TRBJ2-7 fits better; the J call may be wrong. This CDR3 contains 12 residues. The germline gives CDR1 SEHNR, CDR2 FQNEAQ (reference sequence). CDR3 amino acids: CASSLRGYEQYF. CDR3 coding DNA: TGTGCCAGCAGCCTCAGGGGCTACGAGCAGTACTTC.

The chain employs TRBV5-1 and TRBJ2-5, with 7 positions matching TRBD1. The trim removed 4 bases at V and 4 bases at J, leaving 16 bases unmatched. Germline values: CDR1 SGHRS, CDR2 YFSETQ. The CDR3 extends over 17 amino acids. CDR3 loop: CASSLRTRTGGGETQYF. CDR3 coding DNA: TGCGCCAGCAGCCTACGAACTCGGACAGGAGGCGGAGAGACCCAGTACTTC.

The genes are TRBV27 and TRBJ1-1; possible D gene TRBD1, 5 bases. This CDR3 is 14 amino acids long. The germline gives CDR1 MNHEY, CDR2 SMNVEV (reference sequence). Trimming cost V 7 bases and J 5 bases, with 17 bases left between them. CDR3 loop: CASTQPGRGTEAFF. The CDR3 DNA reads TGTGCCAGCACGCAACCGGGACGGGGGACTGAAGCTTTCTTT.

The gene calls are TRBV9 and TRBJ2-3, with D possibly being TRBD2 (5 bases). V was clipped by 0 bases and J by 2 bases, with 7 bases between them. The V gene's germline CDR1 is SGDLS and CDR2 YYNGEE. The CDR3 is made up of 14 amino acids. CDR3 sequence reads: CASSVGRDTDTQYF. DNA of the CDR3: TGTGCCAGCAGCGTAGGCCGGGACACAGATACGCAGTATTTT.

The CDR3 nucleotides are TGTGCCAGCAGCTCGCTCCCCCCTAGCGGGAGCGGGAATGAGCAGTTCTTC. Its translation is CASSSLPPSGSGNEQFF. The chain joins TRBV7-6 to TRBJ2-1; 10 nucleotides align to TRBD2. Germline values: CDR1 SGHVS, CDR2 FNYEAQ. With V trimmed by 4 bases and J by 7 bases, 13 bases remained unmatched. This CDR3 comprises 17 residues.

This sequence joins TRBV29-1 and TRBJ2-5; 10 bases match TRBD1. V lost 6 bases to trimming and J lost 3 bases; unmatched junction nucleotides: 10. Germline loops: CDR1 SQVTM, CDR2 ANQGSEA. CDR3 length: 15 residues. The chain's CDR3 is CSVVGQGGFKETQYF. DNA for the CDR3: TGCAGCGTGGTAGGACAGGGGGGTTTTAAAGAGACCCAGTACTTC. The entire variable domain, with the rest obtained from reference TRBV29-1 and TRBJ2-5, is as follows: SAVISQKPSRDICQRGTSLTIQCQVDSQVTMMFWYRQQPGQSLTLIATANQGSEATYESGFVIDKFPISRPNLTFSTLTVSNMSPEDSSIYLCSVVGQGGFKETQYFGPGTRLLVL.

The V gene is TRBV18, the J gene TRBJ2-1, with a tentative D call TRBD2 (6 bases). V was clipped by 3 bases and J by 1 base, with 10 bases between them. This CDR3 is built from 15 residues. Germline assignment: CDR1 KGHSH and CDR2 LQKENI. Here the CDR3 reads CASSPPRESYNEQFF. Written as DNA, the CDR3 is TGTGCCAGCTCACCCCCCCGGGAGTCCTACAATGAGCAGTTCTTC.

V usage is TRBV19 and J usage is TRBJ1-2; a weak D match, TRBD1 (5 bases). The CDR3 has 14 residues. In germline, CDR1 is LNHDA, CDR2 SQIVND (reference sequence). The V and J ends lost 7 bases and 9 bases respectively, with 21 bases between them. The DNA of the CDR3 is TGTGCCAGTACGCGGCCGGGGACCGTCGATCGCTACACCTTC. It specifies CASTRPGTVDRYTF. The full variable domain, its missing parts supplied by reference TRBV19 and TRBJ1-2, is DGGITQSPKYLFRKEGQNVTLSCEQNLNHDAMYWYRQDPGQGLRLIYYSQIVNDFQKGDIAEGYSVSREKKESFPLTVTSAQKNPTAFYLCASTRPGTVDRYTFGSGTRLTVV.

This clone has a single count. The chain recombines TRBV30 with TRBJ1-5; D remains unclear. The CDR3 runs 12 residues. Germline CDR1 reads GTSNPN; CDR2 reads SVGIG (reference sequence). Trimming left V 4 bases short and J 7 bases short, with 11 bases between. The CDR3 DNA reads TGTGCCTGGAATGGGGTTAACCAGCCCCAGCATTTT. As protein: CAWNGVNQPQHF. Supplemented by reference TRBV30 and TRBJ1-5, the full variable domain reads SQTIHQWPATLVQPVGSPLSLECTVEGTSNPNLYWYRQAAGRGLQLLFYSVGIGQISSEVPQNLSASRPQDRQFILSSKKLLLSDSGFYLCAWNGVNQPQHFGDGTRLSIL.

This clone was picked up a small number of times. CDR3 protein: CAWNLGVGLDQPQHF. CDR3 bases: TGTGCCTGGAACTTGGGGGTTGGCCTCGATCAGCCCCAGCATTTT. V usage is TRBV30 and J usage is TRBJ1-5, with D tentatively TRBD1 (5 bases). From germline, CDR1 is GTSNPN and CDR2 SVGIG (reference sequence). V lost 4 bases to trimming and J lost 5 bases, with 18 bases between them. This CDR3 has 15 amino acids.

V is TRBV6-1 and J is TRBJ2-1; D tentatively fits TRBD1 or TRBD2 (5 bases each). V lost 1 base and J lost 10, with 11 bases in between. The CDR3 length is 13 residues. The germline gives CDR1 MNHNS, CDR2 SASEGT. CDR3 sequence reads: CASSEERDEEQFF. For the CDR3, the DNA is TGTGCCAGCAGTGAAGAACGGGACGAAGAGCAGTTCTTC.

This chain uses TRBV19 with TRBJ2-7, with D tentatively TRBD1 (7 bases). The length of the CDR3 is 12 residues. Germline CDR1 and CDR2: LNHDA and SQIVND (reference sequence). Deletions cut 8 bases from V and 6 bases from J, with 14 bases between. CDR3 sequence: CASGRQGGEQYF. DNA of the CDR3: TGTGCCAGTGGGCGACAGGGAGGCGAGCAGTACTTC.

DNA for the CDR3: TGTGCCAGCAGCTTAGGAGTGGGTCCGAACAATGAGCAGTTCTTC. Encoded protein: CASSLGVGPNNEQFF. The chain has TRBV7-7 and TRBJ2-1; D unresolved. Germline-derived CDR1 and CDR2 are SSHAT and FNYEAQ (reference sequence). Trimming cost V 1 base and J 5 bases, with 12 bases left between them. There are 15 residues in the CDR3.

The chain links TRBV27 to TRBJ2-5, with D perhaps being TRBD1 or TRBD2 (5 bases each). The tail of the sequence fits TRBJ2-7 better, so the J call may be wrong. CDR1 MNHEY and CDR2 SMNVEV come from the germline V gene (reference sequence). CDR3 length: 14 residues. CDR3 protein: CASSRRESSYEQYF. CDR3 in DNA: TGTGCCAGCAGTCGCAGGGAGAGCTCCTACGAGCAGTACTTC.

The CDR3 DNA reads as TGTGCCAGCAGTGGATTGACAGGGGCGTACACCGGGGAGCTGTTTTTT. Translation: CASSGLTGAYTGELFF. The chain combines TRBV2 with TRBJ2-2, with 8 nucleotides matching TRBD1. The CDR3 loop spans 16 amino acids. With 4 bases clipped from V and 3 bases from J, the junction kept 7 bases outside the gene matches. CDR1 is SNHLY, CDR2 FYNNEI, per germline.

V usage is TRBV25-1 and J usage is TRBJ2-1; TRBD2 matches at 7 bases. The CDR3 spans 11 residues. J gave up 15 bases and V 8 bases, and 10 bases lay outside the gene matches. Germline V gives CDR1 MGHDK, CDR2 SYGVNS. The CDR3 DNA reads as TGTGCCAGCGGTCTCGAGACTAGCCCGTTCTTC. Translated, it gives CASGLETSPFF.

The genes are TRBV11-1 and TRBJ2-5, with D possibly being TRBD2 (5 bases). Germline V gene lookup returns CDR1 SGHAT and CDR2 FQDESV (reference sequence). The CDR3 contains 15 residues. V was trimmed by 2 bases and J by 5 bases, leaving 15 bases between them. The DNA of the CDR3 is TGTGCCAGCAGCTTATCGCCGGCGACGGGGGAGACCCAGTACTTC. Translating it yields CASSLSPATGETQYF.

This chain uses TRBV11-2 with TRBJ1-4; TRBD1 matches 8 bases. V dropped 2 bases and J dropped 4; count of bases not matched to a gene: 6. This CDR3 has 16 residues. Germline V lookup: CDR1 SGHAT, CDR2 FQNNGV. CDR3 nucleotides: TGTGCCAGCAGCTTATCTGCGGGACAGGTTAATGAAAAACTGTTTTTT. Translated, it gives CASSLSAGQVNEKLFF.

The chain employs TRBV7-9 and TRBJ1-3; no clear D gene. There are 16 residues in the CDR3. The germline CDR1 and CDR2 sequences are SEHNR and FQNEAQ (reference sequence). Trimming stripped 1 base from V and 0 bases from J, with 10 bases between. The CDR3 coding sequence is TGTGCCAGCAGCTTAGAAAATTGGAGCTCTGGAAACACCATATATTTT. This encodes CASSLENWSSGNTIYF.

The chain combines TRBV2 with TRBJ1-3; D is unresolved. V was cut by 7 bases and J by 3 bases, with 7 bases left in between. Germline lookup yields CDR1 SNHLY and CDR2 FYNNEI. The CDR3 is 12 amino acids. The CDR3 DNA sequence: TGTGCCAGCACATTTGATGGAAACACCATATATTTT. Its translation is CASTFDGNTIYF.

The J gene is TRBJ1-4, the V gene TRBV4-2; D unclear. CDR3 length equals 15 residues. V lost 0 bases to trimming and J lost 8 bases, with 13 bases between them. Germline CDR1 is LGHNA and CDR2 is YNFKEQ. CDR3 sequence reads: CASSQEWASKEKLFF. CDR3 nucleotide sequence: TGTGCCAGCAGCCAAGAGTGGGCCTCGAAGGAAAAACTGTTTTTT.

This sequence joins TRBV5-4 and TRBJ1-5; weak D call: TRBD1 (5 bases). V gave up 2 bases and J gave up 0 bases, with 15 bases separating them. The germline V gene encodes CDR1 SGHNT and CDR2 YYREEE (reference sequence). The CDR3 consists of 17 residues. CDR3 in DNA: TGTGCCAGCAGCTTCCGAAGGGGCGGGAGTAGCAATCAGCCCCAGCATTTT. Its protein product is CASSFRRGGSSNQPQHF.

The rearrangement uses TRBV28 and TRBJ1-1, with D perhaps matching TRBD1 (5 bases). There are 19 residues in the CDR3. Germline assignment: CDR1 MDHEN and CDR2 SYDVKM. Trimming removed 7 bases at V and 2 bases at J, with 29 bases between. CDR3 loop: CASIREGRLLQKVNTEAFF. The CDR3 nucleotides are TGTGCCAGCATTAGGGAGGGGAGGTTACTTCAAAAGGTCAACACTGAAGCTTTCTTT.

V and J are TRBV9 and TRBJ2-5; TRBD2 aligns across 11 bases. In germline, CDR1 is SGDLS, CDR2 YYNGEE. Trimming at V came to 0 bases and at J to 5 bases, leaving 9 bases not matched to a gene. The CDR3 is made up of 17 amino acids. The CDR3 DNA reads TGTGCCAGCAGCGTAGGGATAGCGGGAGGGCCCTTGGAGACCCAGTACTTC. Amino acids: CASSVGIAGGPLETQYF. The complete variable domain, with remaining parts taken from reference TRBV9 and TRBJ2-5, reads DSGVTQTPKHLITATGQRVTLRCSPRSGDLSVYWYQQSLDQGLQFLIQYYNGEERAKGNILERFSAQQFPDLHSELNLSSLELGDSALYFCASSVGIAGGPLETQYFGPGTRLLVL.

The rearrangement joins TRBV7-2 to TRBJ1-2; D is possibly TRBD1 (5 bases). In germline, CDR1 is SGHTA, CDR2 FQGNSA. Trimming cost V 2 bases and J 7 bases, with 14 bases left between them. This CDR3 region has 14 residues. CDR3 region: CASSLSRGGSGYTF. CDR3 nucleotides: TGTGCCAGCAGCTTAAGTCGCGGGGGTTCTGGCTACACCTTC.

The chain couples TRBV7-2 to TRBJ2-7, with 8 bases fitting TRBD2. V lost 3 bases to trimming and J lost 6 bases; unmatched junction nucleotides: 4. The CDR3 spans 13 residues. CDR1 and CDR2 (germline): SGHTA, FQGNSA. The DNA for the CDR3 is TGTGCCAGCAGCTTCGAACTAGCGGTCGAGCAGTACTTC. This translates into CASSFELAVEQYF. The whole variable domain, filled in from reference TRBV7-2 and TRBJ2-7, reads GAGVSQSPSNKVTEKGKDVELRCDPISGHTALYWYRQSLGQGLEFLIYFQGNSAPDKSGLPSDRFSAERTGGSVSTLTIQRTQQEDSAVYLCASSFELAVEQYFGPGTRLTVT.

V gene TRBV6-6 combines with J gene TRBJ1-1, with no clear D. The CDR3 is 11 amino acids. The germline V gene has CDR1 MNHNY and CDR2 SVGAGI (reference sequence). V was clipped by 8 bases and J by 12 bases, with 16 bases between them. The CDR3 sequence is CASGTGGSPFF. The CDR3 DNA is TGTGCCAGCGGTACGGGTGGTTCGCCTTTCTTT.